The 5 T cell receptor beta chains listed next were all sequenced from one sample in a study of cytotoxic CD8 clonotypes in ibrutinib-treated CLL (dated by TCRdb to the early 2020s). Library preparation employed the immunoSEQ multiplex PCR assay. TCRdb stores this immuneACCESS table with in-frame sequences only. Part of the clones is absent; in the studies checked, under half of the shortfall reflects unresolved V genes, and no reason is known for the rest. In all, the sample holds hundreds of thousands of clones, and 60% to 80% of those were seen once. Approximately 5.9% of the sample comes from the top ten. The sample's time point, from its label and the paper: 12 months on ibrutinib. Here the sequenced sample was PBMCs, taken after 12 months of ibrutinib treatment. The receptors here all came from a human donor with chronic lymphocytic leukemia.

The chain employs TRBV6-1 and TRBJ2-1; D possibly corresponds to TRBD1 (6 bases). V was cut by 5 bases and J by 4 bases, with 15 bases left in between. This CDR3 has 15 residues. Germline CDR1 is MNHNS and CDR2 is SASEGT. The CDR3 loop reads CASSKGDTIYNEQFF. The DNA of the CDR3 is TGTGCCAGCAGTAAAGGGGACACAATATACAATGAGCAGTTCTTC.

Worth noting for this clone: A much bigger clone sits one base away, suggesting this may be a read error. The same CDR3 can be traced to other DNA sequences in this sample. The chain recombines TRBV9 with TRBJ2-3; D remains ambiguous. Germline V gene sequence: CDR1 SGDLS, CDR2 YYNGEE. The CDR3 sequence is 13 residues long. V was shortened by 0 bases and J by 2 bases, with 4 bases between the two germline ends. DNA for the CDR3: TGTGCCAGCAGCGTAGCGGTCACAGATACGCAGTATTTT. It specifies CASSVAVTDTQYF.

This clone occurred a few times. V is TRBV27 and J is TRBJ2-7, with 7 bases matching TRBD1. The CDR3 is made up of 14 amino acids. Germline V gene sequence: CDR1 MNHEY, CDR2 SMNVEV (reference sequence). J gave up 2 bases and V 6 bases, and 7 bases lay outside the gene matches. CDR3 sequence: CASSTETGPYEQYF. CDR3 nucleotide sequence: TGTGCCAGCAGCACCGAGACAGGGCCCTACGAGCAGTACTTC.

The rearrangement links TRBV6-1 to TRBJ2-1; D is undetermined. The CDR3 sequence is 15 residues long. Germline CDR1 reads MNHNS; CDR2 reads SASEGT. The V gene lost 4 bases and the J gene lost 0 bases, with 10 bases spanning the gap. CDR3 bases: TGTGCCAGCAGTGCCGTGGTGAACTCCTACAATGAGCAGTTCTTC. Its translation is CASSAVVNSYNEQFF.

The chain is built from TRBV5-1 and TRBJ2-7; D gene unclear. The V end was cut by 4 bases, the J end by 2 bases, with 16 bases between. CDR3 length: 15 amino acids. Germline CDR1 and CDR2: SGHRS and YFSETQ. CDR3 DNA: TGCGCCAGCAGCCCTTTCTTCCGGGCGGCCTACGAGCAGTACTTC. As protein: CASSPFFRAAYEQYF.